These 19 T cell receptor beta chains share one sample of origin, sequenced in a study of chemoradiotherapy in HPV16-positive cancers. Method: immunoSEQ multiplex PCR; TCRdb's copy keeps in-frame clones and lacks some. The table lists some 25,000 clones, roughly 95% of them singletons. The specimen was taken from a patient who underwent chemoradiotherapy. Every receptor here comes from a human donor with HPV-associated anogenital cancer.

The chain links TRBV27 to TRBJ2-1; 7 bases line up with TRBD1. Trimming at V came to 9 bases and at J to 6 bases, leaving 14 bases not matched to a gene. This CDR3 contains 15 residues. The germline V gene encodes CDR1 MNHEY and CDR2 SMNVEV (reference sequence). The CDR3: CASTSLDRSSNEQFF. In nucleotides, the CDR3 is TGTGCCAGTACCTCCCTGGACAGGTCATCCAATGAGCAGTTCTTC.

This clone was picked up a small number of times. The genes are TRBV9 and TRBJ1-2; the match to TRBD1 covers 8 bases. The trim removed 3 bases at V and 0 bases at J, leaving 1 base unmatched. The germline V gene encodes CDR1 SGDLS and CDR2 YYNGEE. The CDR3 is made up of 14 amino acids. CDR3 in amino acids: CASSEGQANYGYTF. CDR3 nucleotides: TGTGCCAGCAGCGAGGGACAGGCTAACTATGGCTACACCTTC.

J is TRBJ1-4 and V is TRBV7-9; D not resolved. V was pared by 1 base and J by 0 bases, with 6 bases between. The germline gives CDR1 SEHNR, CDR2 FQNEAQ (reference sequence). The CDR3 extends over 15 amino acids. The CDR3 is CASSLGLATNEKLFF. The CDR3 DNA reads TGTGCCAGCAGCTTAGGGCTTGCAACTAATGAAAAACTGTTTTTT.

This sequence joins TRBV28 and TRBJ2-5, with 12 positions matching TRBD1. Germline lookup yields CDR1 MDHEN and CDR2 SYDVKM. The trim removed 5 bases at V and 2 bases at J, leaving 3 bases unmatched. The CDR3 length is 15 residues. The CDR3 DNA sequence: TGTGCCAGCAGTCCGGGACAGGGGGCTCAAGAGACCCAGTACTTC. This gives the protein CASSPGQGAQETQYF.

The chain combines TRBV7-2 with TRBJ2-2; 14 bases agree with TRBD2. Per the germline V gene, CDR1 is SGHTA and CDR2 is FQGNSA. The CDR3 contains 19 residues. Trimming removed 1 base from V and 4 bases from J; junction bases left unmatched: 8. CDR3 region: CASSLGLTSGRVGTGELFF. For the CDR3, the DNA is TGTGCCAGCAGCTTAGGGTTGACTAGCGGGAGGGTCGGCACCGGGGAGCTGTTTTTT.

This clone was seen once. V usage is TRBV29-1 and J usage is TRBJ2-1; D is undetermined. The CDR3 loop spans 15 amino acids. V lost 0 bases and J 4 bases, leaving 13 bases between the germline ends. Germline-derived CDR1 and CDR2 are SQVTM and ANQGSEA. For the CDR3, the DNA is TGCAGCGTTGAAGATCAACAGCGAAGGTACAATGAGCAGTTCTTC. Protein product: CSVEDQQRRYNEQFF.

The gene calls are TRBV28 and TRBJ1-1, with no clear D. Germline V gives CDR1 MDHEN, CDR2 SYDVKM. CDR3 size: 15 residues. Trimming took 6 bases from V and 6 from J, leaving 20 bases between them. The CDR3 DNA sequence: TGTGCCAGCAGCGTCCTCACACTGTCGAGGGCTGAAGCTTTCTTT. Translating it yields CASSVLTLSRAEAFF.

This chain links TRBV7-2 with TRBJ1-2; 11 nucleotides align to TRBD1. Germline assignment: CDR1 SGHTA and CDR2 FQGNSA. With V trimmed by 5 bases and J by 12 bases, 14 bases remained unmatched. The CDR3 has 15 amino acids. Written as DNA, the CDR3 is TGTGCCAGCAGCCCGCGGACAGGGGGCACGATTGGGAACACCTTC. Protein sequence: CASSPRTGGTIGNTF.

This chain connects TRBV15 to TRBJ1-2; D remains ambiguous. Germline V gene sequence: CDR1 LNHNV, CDR2 YYDKDF (reference sequence). The germline V and J ends were trimmed by 0 bases and 5 bases, with 16 bases remaining between them. This CDR3 spans 16 amino acids. CDR3: CATSRDGRNSNYGYTF. The CDR3 nucleotides are TGTGCCACCAGCAGAGATGGGCGAAACTCCAATTATGGCTACACCTTC.

This clone was counted only a few times. The chain is built from TRBV7-9 and TRBJ2-7, with 9 bases identical to TRBD1. The V gene end was trimmed by 5 bases and the J gene end by 2 bases; junction bases not matched to a gene: 7. This CDR3 is 15 amino acids long. Germline V lookup: CDR1 SEHNR, CDR2 FQNEAQ (reference sequence). The CDR3 nucleotides read TGTGCCAGCAGCCCCGGGACAGGGCCTACCTACGAGCAGTACTTC. Its protein is CASSPGTGPTYEQYF.

This sequence joins TRBV6-1 and TRBJ2-1, with D uncertain. Germline V gene sequence: CDR1 MNHNS, CDR2 SASEGT. The CDR3 is made up of 14 amino acids. Trimming stripped 10 bases from V and 0 bases from J, with 13 bases between. CDR3 residues: CATADSSSYNEQFF. The CDR3 DNA reads as TGTGCCACGGCCGACTCTAGCTCCTACAATGAGCAGTTCTTC.

V usage is TRBV6-1 and J usage is TRBJ2-1; maybe TRBD1 (5 bases). Trimming took 4 bases from V and 8 from J, leaving 12 bases between them. The CDR3 has 13 amino acids. From germline, CDR1 is MNHNS and CDR2 SASEGT. The CDR3 bases are TGTGCCAGCAGTGTCAGGGTCGTGGATGAGCAGTTCTTC. This sequence encodes CASSVRVVDEQFF.

This chain's CDR3 is CASSMGIYEQYF. CDR3 nucleotide sequence: TGTGCCAGTAGTATGGGGATCTACGAGCAGTACTTC. The chain joins TRBV19 to TRBJ2-7; the D is unclear. The CDR3 is 12 residues long. V dropped 3 bases and J dropped 3 bases, with 6 bases sitting between them. CDR1 and CDR2 from the germline V gene are LNHDA and SQIVND (reference sequence).

The genes are TRBV5-6 and TRBJ1-4, with TRBD1 matching 10 bases. Unmatched junction bases numbered 5, after V lost 3 bases and J lost 3 bases. Germline CDR1 is SGHDT and CDR2 is YYEEEE. This CDR3 has 16 residues. CDR3 in DNA: TGTGCCAGCAGCTGGGGACAGGGGTTCTCTAATGAAAAACTGTTTTTT. Translation: CASSWGQGFSNEKLFF.

The chain couples TRBV28 to TRBJ2-1; 12 nucleotides align to TRBD1. The CDR3 has 13 amino acids. Germline CDR1 and CDR2: MDHEN and SYDVKM. V gave up 11 bases and J gave up 10 bases; unmatched junction bases: 9. CDR3 DNA: TGTGCCTCCTGGGGGACAGGGGGCTGGGAGCAGTTCTTC. Translated, it gives CASWGTGGWEQFF.

The chain links TRBV5-4 to TRBJ1-4; maybe TRBD1 (6 bases). Germline V lookup: CDR1 SGHNT, CDR2 YYREEE (reference sequence). The V end was cut by 5 bases, the J end by 7 bases, with 15 bases between. The CDR3 runs to 14 residues. The CDR3 reads CASRSDLGGEKLFF. The CDR3 nucleotides read TGTGCCAGCAGATCCGACCTAGGGGGTGAAAAACTGTTTTTT.

CDR3 in DNA: TGTGCCAGCACAGGCAGGGACGGAAAACTGTTTTTT. Its translation is CASTGRDGKLFF. The chain recombines TRBV6-5 with TRBJ1-4, with D tentatively TRBD1 (5 bases). Germline V lookup: CDR1 MNHEY, CDR2 SVGAGI. The CDR3 sequence is 12 residues long. Trimming stripped 7 bases from V and 10 bases from J, with 13 bases between.

The J gene is TRBJ1-5, the V gene TRBV30; 8 nucleotides match TRBD1. Germline trimming cut 1 base from V and 6 bases from J; bases unmatched to any gene: 8. This CDR3 has 15 residues. Per the germline V gene, CDR1 is GTSNPN and CDR2 is SVGIG (reference sequence). The CDR3 nucleotides read TGTGCCTGGAGTGCAGCAGGGGGCGCCCCTCAGCCCCAGCATTTT. Translated: CAWSAAGGAPQPQHF.

V and J are TRBV5-8 and TRBJ2-7, with D unresolved. The V gene lost 7 bases and the J gene lost 0 bases, with 11 bases spanning the gap. CDR3 size: 13 residues. CDR1 and CDR2 from the germline V gene are SGHTS and YDEGEE. The CDR3 region has the DNA TGTGCCAGCCCCCGGGCACCCTCCTACGAGCAGTACTTC. Protein: CASPRAPSYEQYF.